These 18 T cell receptor beta chains originate from one sample sequenced in a study of shared clonotypes between healthy human individuals. The assay was immunoSEQ multiplex PCR, and TCRdb's table has in-frame clones only and misses some. The sample has more than 550,000 clones; around 90% are singletons. It was CD45RO-negative cells, positively selected for CCR7, that made up naive CD8 cells, with terminally differentiated effector memory CD45RA+ cells excluded. The sample was naive CD8+ T cells sorted from blood. Source of these receptors: a man aged 30 to 39 in good health.

The chain carries TRBV28 and TRBJ1-4; D is perhaps TRBD1 (5 bases). Germline CDR1 and CDR2: MDHEN and SYDVKM. Trimming removed 5 bases from V and 3 bases from J, with 16 bases in between. This CDR3 is built from 16 residues. Here the CDR3 DNA reads TGTGCCAGCAGTCTCCCCCCAGGGTCGGCTAATGAAAAACTGTTTTTT. Its protein is CASSLPPGSANEKLFF.

The genes are TRBV11-2 and TRBJ2-1; 11 bases match TRBD2. The CDR3 spans 16 residues. Germline-derived CDR1 and CDR2 are SGHAT and FQNNGV. The ends lost 4 bases at V and 9 bases at J; junction bases unmatched: 11. CDR3 protein: CASSSSGASGRIEQFF. The CDR3 DNA reads TGTGCCAGCAGCTCCTCTGGGGCTAGCGGGAGGATTGAGCAGTTCTTC.

This chain links TRBV29-1 with TRBJ2-3; TRBD2 matches 12 bases. Germline loops: CDR1 SQVTM, CDR2 ANQGSEA. This CDR3 comprises 15 residues. V shed 5 bases, J shed 2 bases, and the junction held 5 bases outside the gene matches. CDR3 region: CSVIGLAGYTDTQYF. The CDR3, as DNA: TGCAGCGTTATTGGACTAGCGGGGTACACAGATACGCAGTATTTT.

The chain recombines TRBV15 with TRBJ2-1; D call uncertain. V was trimmed by 2 bases and J by 9 bases, leaving 8 bases between them. CDR1 LNHNV and CDR2 YYDKDF come from the germline V gene (reference sequence). The CDR3 runs 12 residues. Written as DNA, the CDR3 is TGTGCCACCAGCAGAACAAATGGTGAGCAGTTCTTC. It codes for CATSRTNGEQFF.

V and J are TRBV7-6 and TRBJ2-3; 9 positions agree with TRBD2. Germline V gene lookup returns CDR1 SGHVS and CDR2 FNYEAQ. The V and J ends lost 4 bases and 0 bases, in that order; junction bases with no gene match: 14. The CDR3 loop spans 19 amino acids. CDR3 residues: CASSSRLAGGDSSTDTQYF. The CDR3 DNA sequence: TGTGCCAGCAGCTCGAGGCTGGCGGGAGGGGATTCTAGCACAGATACGCAGTATTTT. Complete variable domain (other parts from reference TRBV7-6 and TRBJ2-3): GAGVSQSPRYKVTKRGQDVALRCDPISGHVSLYWYRQALGQGPEFLTYFNYEAQQDKSGLPNDRFSAERPEGSISTLTIQRTEQRDSAMYRCASSSRLAGGDSSTDTQYFGPGTRLTVL.

To note about this clone: Other DNA sequences in this specimen translate into the identical CDR3. CDR3 sequence: CASSLSSGNYNEQFF. The CDR3 DNA sequence: TGTGCCAGCAGTTTATCTAGCGGGAACTACAATGAGCAGTTCTTC. This rearrangement joins TRBV27 to TRBJ2-1; 8 bases agree with TRBD2. V was clipped by 0 bases and J by 3 bases; unmatched bases: 1. CDR1 is MNHEY and CDR2 is SMNVEV in the germline V gene (reference sequence). This CDR3 contains 15 residues.

The V gene is TRBV9, the J gene TRBJ2-4, with 9 bases that match TRBD2. The CDR3 extends over 15 amino acids. V lost 0 bases to trimming and J lost 8 bases; unmatched junction nucleotides: 6. Germline CDR1 and CDR2: SGDLS and YYNGEE. The CDR3 coding sequence is TGTGCCAGCAGCGTAGGTCTAGCGGGATTAGACATTCAGTACTTC. Protein: CASSVGLAGLDIQYF.

This clone was seen only a few times. Other DNA variants within this sample encode the same CDR3. CDR3 bases: TGTGCCAGCAGCCCGGGCTACACCTTC. It specifies CASSPGYTF. This chain joins TRBV9 and TRBJ1-2; D is uncertain. Trimming left V 4 bases short and J 8 bases short, with 3 bases between. The germline gives CDR1 SGDLS, CDR2 YYNGEE. This CDR3 region has 9 residues.

This chain links TRBV19 with TRBJ1-1, with TRBD1 matching 7 bases. V shed 5 bases, J shed 1 base, and the junction held 10 bases outside the gene matches. CDR1 is LNHDA and CDR2 is SQIVND in the germline V gene (reference sequence). The CDR3 totals 16 residues. The CDR3 spells CASSLDRVIANTEAFF. The CDR3 DNA reads as TGTGCCAGTAGTCTTGACAGGGTTATTGCGAACACTGAAGCTTTCTTT.

J is TRBJ2-3 and V is TRBV6-5; D ambiguous. V dropped 5 bases and J dropped 2 bases, with 11 bases sitting between them. Germline V gene lookup returns CDR1 MNHEY and CDR2 SVGAGI. This CDR3 is built from 14 residues. CDR3 sequence (DNA): TGTGCCAGCAGTCCTGGTACCCTCACAGATACGCAGTATTTT. Amino acid sequence: CASSPGTLTDTQYF.

This clone occurred once. The V and J genes are TRBV9 and TRBJ2-2; perhaps TRBD1 as D (5 bases). The V end was cut by 2 bases, the J end by 4 bases, with 6 bases between. The CDR3 spans 13 residues. The germline gives CDR1 SGDLS, CDR2 YYNGEE. The CDR3 DNA reads as TGTGCCAGCAGCGTCAGGGTCACCGGGGAGCTGTTTTTT. Protein: CASSVRVTGELFF.

This chain links TRBV2 with TRBJ1-1; possibly TRBD1 for D (6 bases). The CDR3 is made up of 12 amino acids. Germline values: CDR1 SNHLY, CDR2 FYNNEI. The CDR3 nucleotides are TGTGCGACCGTGGGGGGGCACCCTGAAGCTTTCTTT. Protein: CATVGGHPEAFF.

The chain links TRBV29-1 to TRBJ1-1; D perhaps matches TRBD1 (5 bases). This CDR3 region has 12 residues. The V gene lost 1 base and the J gene lost 6 bases, with 9 bases spanning the gap. Germline CDR1 reads SQVTM; CDR2 reads ANQGSEA. CDR3 in DNA: TGCAGCGTTGAAGTTGGGGGTTCTGAAGCTTTCTTT. As protein: CSVEVGGSEAFF.

The rearrangement joins TRBV7-8 to TRBJ1-4, with 7 bases lining up with TRBD1. CDR1 is SGHVS and CDR2 is FQNEAQ in the germline V gene. V lost 7 bases and J lost 0; bases outside the gene matches: 8. The CDR3 spans 16 residues. CDR3: CASNLRGRPTNEKLFF. The CDR3 DNA sequence: TGTGCCAGCAACCTCAGGGGGAGACCAACTAATGAAAAACTGTTTTTT.

The chain employs TRBV5-5 and TRBJ1-5; D ambiguous. This CDR3 is built from 15 residues. Germline V lookup: CDR1 SGHKS, CDR2 YYEKEE (reference sequence). Deletions cut 0 bases from V and 2 bases from J, with 9 bases between. Written as DNA, the CDR3 is TGTGCCAGCAGCTTGGACTACTTGGGCAATCAGCCCCAGCATTTT. This encodes CASSLDYLGNQPQHF.

This chain links TRBV15 with TRBJ1-5; TRBD1 aligns across 9 bases. CDR1 is LNHNV and CDR2 is YYDKDF in the germline V gene (reference sequence). Unmatched junction bases numbered 8, after V lost 0 bases and J lost 2 bases. CDR3 size: 18 residues. CDR3 DNA: TGTGCCACCAGCAGAGATTATATGAGGACAGGGGGCAATCAGCCCCAGCATTTT. This codes for CATSRDYMRTGGNQPQHF. The complete variable domain, with remaining parts taken from reference TRBV15 and TRBJ1-5, reads DAMVIQNPRYQVTQFGKPVTLSCSQTLNHNVMYWYQQKSSQAPKLLFHYYDKDFNNEADTPDNFQSRRPNTSFCFLDIRSPGLGDTAMYLCATSRDYMRTGGNQPQHFGDGTRLSIL.

This sequence joins TRBV28 and TRBJ1-1, with a possible D match to TRBD1 (6 bases). The CDR3 is made up of 13 amino acids. V lost 7 bases to trimming and J lost 7 bases, with 16 bases between them. Germline values: CDR1 MDHEN, CDR2 SYDVKM. The CDR3 DNA reads TGTGCCAGCATCGGCAGGGGTCCCCTTGAAGCTTTCTTT. Amino acids: CASIGRGPLEAFF.

The V gene is TRBV29-1, the J gene TRBJ2-7, with TRBD1 identical over 7 bases. V gave up 6 bases and J gave up 1 base; unmatched junction bases: 12. Germline V gene data show CDR1 as SQVTM and CDR2 as ANQGSEA. This CDR3 has 15 residues. The CDR3 is CSVLYSGTESYEQYF. For the CDR3, the DNA is TGCAGCGTGTTGTATTCCGGGACAGAGTCCTACGAGCAGTACTTC.